Listed here are 28 T cell receptor beta chains from one sample, sequenced in a study of T cells in women clearing cervical HPV infection. The repertoire was sequenced with immunoSEQ multiplex PCR; TCRdb's copy has only in-frame clones and lacks some. Across tens of thousands of clones, the top ten clones capture 2.8% of the sample. The sample was blood buffy coat. Receptor source: a woman between 18 and 70 years old with a cervical HPV16 infection that either progressed to CIN3+ or cleared (not recorded which).

Concerning this clone: The sequence runs out 3 residues before the end of the CDR3; the remainder is reconstructed from the germline J gene. The V and J genes are TRBV5-6 and TRBJ2-2; TRBD1 matches at 8 bases. The ends lost 4 bases at V and 9 bases at J; junction bases unmatched: 11. Germline V gene data show CDR1 as SGHDT and CDR2 as YYEEEE. This CDR3 has 15 amino acids. Incomplete CDR3 DNA: TGTGCCAGCAGCGATCGACAGGGGAAGTGGTGGGAG. Translation gives CASSDRQGKWWE. The whole CDR3 sequence reads CASSDRQGKWWELFF.

Comments on this clone: The sequenced fragment ends 3 residues before the CDR3 boundary, so the rest is inferred from the germline J gene. The rearrangement joins TRBV2 to TRBJ2-1, with TRBD2 matching over 7 bases. Germline assignment: CDR1 SNHLY and CDR2 FYNNEI. CDR3 length equals 13 residues. The J segment lost 5 bases and the V segment lost 4 bases, leaving 2 bases of the junction unmatched. CDR3 amino acids: CASSVLADNEQFF. The sequenced CDR3 bases are TGTGCCAGCAGTGTCCTAGCGGACAATGAG.

To note about this clone: From the germline J gene comes the end of the CDR3, since the read stops 3 residues before it. This chain joins TRBV2 and TRBJ1-3; 12 nucleotides align to TRBD1. Germline CDR1 reads SNHLY; CDR2 reads FYNNEI. CDR3 length: 19 residues. Trimming at V came to 6 bases and at J to 0 bases, leaving 12 bases not matched to a gene. CDR3 DNA, as far as it was read: TGTGCCAGCAGAGGCCCGGGACAGGGGGCAACTTACTCTGGAAACACC. It yields the protein CASRGPGQGATYSGNT. The CDR3 reads in full as CASRGPGQGATYSGNTIYF.

Concerning this clone: With the read ending 3 residues before the CDR3 end, the germline J gene is used to fill in that end. The rearrangement uses TRBV4-1 and TRBJ1-6; D remains ambiguous. Germline V lookup: CDR1 MGHRA, CDR2 YSYEKL. The germline V and J ends were trimmed by 5 bases and 6 bases, with 11 bases remaining between them. This CDR3 has 14 amino acids. CDR3 DNA (partial): TGCGCCAGCAGCTTCCCGGTCTTTAATTCACCC. It specifies CASSFPVFNSP. The entire CDR3 protein reads CASSFPVFNSPLHF.

Worth noting for this clone: The missing CDR3 end, 3 residues past where the read stops, is filled in from the germline J gene. V gene TRBV6-2 or TRBV6-3 combines with J gene TRBJ2-7; 8 positions match TRBD1. The V segment lost 2 bases and the J segment 0 bases; nucleotides outside the gene matches: 6. This CDR3 is built from 16 residues. Germline-derived CDR1 and CDR2 are MNHEY and SVGEGT. The DNA read from the CDR3 is TGTGCCAGCAGTTACGGTTGGCAGGGGGCCTCCTACGAG. As protein: CASSYGWQGASYE. The whole CDR3 sequence reads CASSYGWQGASYEQYF.

Concerning this clone itself: Read sequence stops 3 residues before the CDR3 end, and the germline J gene provides the missing end. V usage is TRBV18 and J usage is TRBJ1-5, with D possibly being TRBD1 (6 bases). Trimming removed 5 bases from V and 6 bases from J, with 11 bases in between. This CDR3 comprises 13 residues. Germline V lookup: CDR1 KGHSH, CDR2 LQKENI. CDR3 protein: CASSTGNGQPQHF. The sequenced CDR3 bases are TGTGCCAGCTCAACAGGGAACGGTCAGCCC.

With regard to this clone: Read coverage stops 3 residues before the CDR3 terminus; the germline J gene supplies the remainder. The chain has TRBV2 and TRBJ2-3; 9 positions agree with TRBD2. The CDR3 is 14 amino acids. After removal of 7 bases from V and 4 bases from J, the junction contained 6 bases not matched to a gene. CDR1 is SNHLY and CDR2 is FYNNEI in the germline V gene. The covered CDR3 bases are TGTGCCAGCAAAAGGCGGGAGGGCGCAGATACG. Amino acid sequence: CASKRREGADT. In full, the CDR3 reads CASKRREGADTQYF. Full variable domain (outside the CDR3, taken from reference TRBV2 and TRBJ2-3): EPEVTQTPSHQVTQMGQEVILRCVPISNHLYFYWYRQILGQKVEFLVSFYNNEISEKSEIFDDQFSVERPDGSNFTLKIRSTKLEDSAMYFCASKRREGADTQYFGPGTRLTVL.

Concerning this clone: The sequence runs out 3 residues before the end of the CDR3; the remainder is reconstructed from the germline J gene. This specimen includes other DNA sequences encoding the same CDR3. The chain has TRBV7-9 and TRBJ1-4; D not certain. From germline, CDR1 is SEHNR and CDR2 FQNEAQ (reference sequence). The CDR3 length is 15 residues. Trimming stripped 5 bases from V and 0 bases from J, with 10 bases between. The CDR3 region is CASSGRASTNEKLFF. CDR3 DNA (partial): TGTGCCAGCAGCGGGCGAGCTTCAACTAATGAAAAA.

A word on this clone: The read gets to within 3 residues of the CDR3 end, and the germline J gene fills in the rest. The rearrangement links TRBV20-1 to TRBJ2-3; TRBD2 matches 8 bases. Germline V gene lookup returns CDR1 DFQATT and CDR2 SNEGSKA (reference sequence). There are 14 residues in the CDR3. CDR3 bases read: TGCAGTGCTAGAGGAGCGGGAGTAGGGGAGACG. It translates to CSARGAGVGET. The whole CDR3 protein reads CSARGAGVGETQYF.

Comments on this clone: The read comes to an end 3 residues before the CDR3 does, leaving the germline J gene to fill in the end. This chain links TRBV19 with TRBJ1-2; TRBD1 agrees at 8 bases. This CDR3 has 15 residues. The germline CDR1 and CDR2 sequences are LNHDA and SQIVND (reference sequence). Trimming at V came to 3 bases and at J to 7 bases, leaving 10 bases not matched to a gene. The CDR3 region is CASSIAPGQEVGYTF. The DNA read from the CDR3 is TGTGCCAGTAGTATTGCCCCGGGACAGGAGGTTGGC.

In the case of this clone: Coverage ceases 3 residues before the CDR3 finishes, and the germline J gene fills in the end. This chain links TRBV6-1 with TRBJ2-4; D remains ambiguous. The CDR3 totals 14 residues. Trimming shortened V by 4 bases and J by 0 bases, and 7 bases separated the two germline ends. The germline V gene has CDR1 MNHNS and CDR2 SASEGT. CDR3 protein: CASSGHIAKNIQYF. Partial CDR3 DNA: TGTGCCAGCAGTGGGCACATAGCCAAAAACATT.

As concerns this clone: The read ends 3 residues early relative to the CDR3; the germline J gene fills the gap. The rearrangement uses TRBV5-1 and TRBJ2-2, with TRBD1 identical over 7 bases. Germline V CDR1 and CDR2: SGHRS, YFSETQ. V lost 1 base, J lost 6 bases, and 0 bases stayed unmatched. This CDR3 has 13 residues. CDR3: CASSLTGAGELFF. Incomplete CDR3 DNA: TGCGCCAGCAGCTTGACAGGGGCCGGGGAG.

About this clone itself: The read gets to within 3 residues of the CDR3 end, and the germline J gene fills in the rest. The chain couples TRBV20-1 to TRBJ2-1; 11 bases are a match to TRBD1. Trimming removed 5 bases from V and 4 bases from J; junction bases left unmatched: 4. The V gene's germline CDR1 is DFQATT and CDR2 SNEGSKA (reference sequence). CDR3 length: 14 amino acids. Incomplete CDR3 DNA: TGCAGTGCTGGGGGGACAGGGGGTTACAATGAG. Translated, it gives CSAGGTGGYNE. The CDR3 reads in full as CSAGGTGGYNEQFF.

A note on this clone: The sequenced fragment ends 3 residues before the CDR3 boundary, so the rest is inferred from the germline J gene. The genes are TRBV20-1 and TRBJ2-7, with TRBD2 identical over 13 bases. The germline V gene has CDR1 DFQATT and CDR2 SNEGSKA (reference sequence). The junction had 5 bases not matched to a gene; V was cut back by 5 bases and J by 4 bases. This CDR3 region has 14 residues. The CDR3 sequence: CSASTSGGLYEQYF. Partial CDR3 DNA: TGCAGTGCTTCGACTAGCGGGGGGCTATACGAG.

Regarding this clone: The missing CDR3 end, 3 residues past where the read stops, is filled in from the germline J gene. The J gene is TRBJ2-1, the V gene TRBV25-1, with TRBD2 matching 12 bases. Germline CDR1 reads MGHDK; CDR2 reads SYGVNS. Germline trimming cut 5 bases from V and 7 bases from J; bases unmatched to any gene: 9. The CDR3 runs to 16 residues. The DNA read from the CDR3 is TGTGCCAGCAGTTTCGCTAGCGGGAGGGAAGGTAATGAG. Residues: CASSFASGREGNE. The whole CDR3 region reads CASSFASGREGNEQFF.

Notes on this clone: The sequence runs out 3 residues before the end of the CDR3; the remainder is reconstructed from the germline J gene. This chain connects TRBV19 to TRBJ2-7, with 7 bases lining up with TRBD2. This CDR3 region has 15 residues. Germline CDR1 and CDR2: LNHDA and SQIVND (reference sequence). V gave up 3 bases and J gave up 3 bases; unmatched junction bases: 8. CDR3 protein: CASSMGDSGYYEQYF. CDR3 bases read: TGTGCCAGTAGTATGGGGGATAGCGGGTACTACGAG.

Concerning this clone: The CDR3 goes on 3 residues after the read ends, and that part is filled in from the germline J gene. This chain connects TRBV2 to TRBJ2-5, with 9 bases aligning to TRBD2. This CDR3 spans 16 amino acids. Per germline, CDR1 SNHLY and CDR2 FYNNEI. J was trimmed by 5 bases and V by 1 base; bases with no gene match: 8. Partial CDR3 DNA: TGTGCCAGCAGTGAAGTGGGCGGCGGGGGGGCCGAGACC. Protein product: CASSEVGGGGAET. The CDR3 in its entirety is CASSEVGGGGAETQYF.

Details on this clone: With the read ending 3 residues before the CDR3 end, the germline J gene is used to fill in that end. The chain couples TRBV20-1 to TRBJ2-1; 14 bases are shared with TRBD2. This CDR3 contains 16 residues. The germline V gene has CDR1 DFQATT and CDR2 SNEGSKA (reference sequence). V lost 6 bases and J lost 7; bases outside the gene matches: 11. The DNA read from the CDR3 is TGCAGTGCCCAAGGGACTAGCGGGGGAATGGGTAATGAG. It encodes CSAQGTSGGMGNE. The full CDR3 is CSAQGTSGGMGNEQFF.

As regards this clone: The read falls 3 residues short of the CDR3 end, and the missing part is taken from the germline J gene. This chain uses TRBV20-1 with TRBJ2-5; TRBD2 aligns across 10 bases. After removal of 1 base from V and 7 bases from J, the junction contained 9 bases not matched to a gene. CDR1 is DFQATT and CDR2 is SNEGSKA in the germline V gene (reference sequence). There are 15 residues in the CDR3. CDR3 amino acids: CSARAGSGGLGTQYF. The CDR3 DNA, read in part, is TGCAGTGCTAGAGCCGGTAGCGGGGGGTTAGGGACC.

With respect to this clone: The DNA ends 3 residues before the CDR3 does, and the rest of the CDR3 is filled in from the germline J gene. The chain joins TRBV19 to TRBJ1-2; possible D gene TRBD1, 6 bases. Trimming cost V 9 bases and J 1 base, with 12 bases left between them. The CDR3 length is 13 residues. Germline V gene lookup returns CDR1 LNHDA and CDR2 SQIVND (reference sequence). CDR3 loop: CASRQADNYGYTF. Partial CDR3 DNA: TGTGCCAGCCGACAGGCAGATAACTATGGC.

Worth noting for this clone: The sequence runs out 3 residues before the end of the CDR3; the remainder is reconstructed from the germline J gene. The chain links TRBV5-8 to TRBJ1-1, with D hard to call. The CDR3 consists of 13 residues. The V end was cut by 2 bases, the J end by 1 base, with 6 bases between. CDR1 SGHTS and CDR2 YDEGEE come from the germline V gene. This chain's CDR3 is CASSFNRNTEAFF. The CDR3 bases that were read are TGTGCCAGCAGCTTCAACAGGAACACTGAA.

Details on this clone: Coverage ceases 3 residues before the CDR3 finishes, and the germline J gene fills in the end. The chain carries TRBV30 and TRBJ1-2; D is undetermined. This CDR3 region has 13 residues. In germline, CDR1 is GTSNPN, CDR2 SVGIG (reference sequence). Partial CDR3 DNA: TGTGCCTGGAGTGTAGGCCACCGGGTAGAC. Its translation: CAWSVGHRVD. In full, the CDR3 is CAWSVGHRVDYTF.

As concerns this clone: The read ends 3 residues shy of where the CDR3 ends; the end is completed using the germline J gene. This chain connects TRBV20-1 to TRBJ2-1, with D possibly matching TRBD2 (6 bases). Trimming removed 4 bases from V and 6 bases from J, with 22 bases in between. Germline V gives CDR1 DFQATT, CDR2 SNEGSKA (reference sequence). The length of the CDR3 is 16 residues. The CDR3 bases that were read are TGCAGTGCTATCGCTCCTAGAGCGGGTACAGGCAATGAG. It codes for CSAIAPRAGTGNE. The entire CDR3 protein is CSAIAPRAGTGNEQFF.

The CDR3 loop is CSAETGTNYGYTF. The CDR3 bases that were read are TGCAGTGCTGAGACAGGGACTAACTATGGC. The chain employs TRBV20-1 and TRBJ1-2, with TRBD1 identical over 7 bases. Sequencing ends 3 residues short of the CDR3 end; the germline J gene provides the rest. Germline V gene sequence: CDR1 DFQATT, CDR2 SNEGSKA (reference sequence). Unmatched junction bases numbered 3, after V lost 5 bases and J lost 0 bases. This CDR3 region has 13 residues.

The CDR3 protein is CASRKRGGDGSGETQYF. CDR3 bases read: TGTGCCAGTAGGAAAAGGGGGGGGGATGGTAGCGGTGAGACC. This chain connects TRBV19 to TRBJ2-5; maybe TRBD2 (7 bases). The read terminates 3 residues before the CDR3 end, so the remaining end is supplied by the germline J gene. Germline assignment: CDR1 LNHDA and CDR2 SQIVND (reference sequence). The CDR3 is 17 residues long. V was shortened by 6 bases and J by 5 bases, with 25 bases between the two germline ends.

As regards this clone: The read gets to within 3 residues of the CDR3 end, and the germline J gene fills in the rest. The chain links TRBV20-1 to TRBJ1-2; D remains unclear. Trimming stripped 2 bases from V and 3 bases from J, with 10 bases between. Germline CDR1 and CDR2: DFQATT and SNEGSKA (reference sequence). The CDR3 is made up of 13 amino acids. The CDR3 DNA, read in part, is TGCAGTGCTAGACAGGAGGTGGACTATGGC. Translated: CSARQEVDYG. In full, the CDR3 reads CSARQEVDYGYTF.

Remarks on this clone: The CDR3 extends 3 residues past the end of the read, so its final part is completed from the germline J gene. The chain combines TRBV10-3 with TRBJ2-2, with D possibly being TRBD1 (6 bases). This CDR3 has 14 amino acids. Trimming pared 7 bases from V and 2 bases from J, leaving 11 bases between. CDR1 is ENHRY, CDR2 SYGVKD, per germline. The part of the CDR3 DNA that was read is TGTGCCATCACCGAGGGGGATAACACCGGGGAG. The encoded protein is CAITEGDNTGE. The CDR3 in its entirety is CAITEGDNTGELFF.

About this clone: The DNA ends 3 residues before the CDR3 does, and the rest of the CDR3 is filled in from the germline J gene. V usage is TRBV5-1 and J usage is TRBJ2-5, with D perhaps matching TRBD1 (5 bases). Trimming stripped 0 bases from V and 7 bases from J, with 22 bases between. Looked up from germline, CDR1 is SGHRS and CDR2 is YFSETQ. This CDR3 spans 17 amino acids. Incomplete CDR3 DNA: TGCGCCAGCAGCTTGGGAGGAATTTATGGACCTCAGGGGACC. It translates to CASSLGGIYGPQGT. The whole CDR3 reads CASSLGGIYGPQGTQYF.